The 13 T cell receptor beta chains listed next were all sequenced from one sample in a study of spatial heterogeneity in lung cancer (dated by TCRdb to about 2019). This specimen's time point label, per the study, means: sample taken at primary tumor resection. Receptor amplification or capture employed 5' RACE. The data were produced on a NextSeq 500. The raw public data were reprocessed by TCRdb itself: fastp quality trimming at Q25, MiXCR clonotype calling, in-frame beta chains only. Entries are consolidated by CDR3 protein sequence, retaining the most common genes and DNA. In this sample the table shows more than 900 distinct CDR3 sequences, more than 10% of which occur a single time. The biggest ten clones account for around 9.9% of the sample. This specimen was normal lung tissue next to the tumor, taken at surgery. These receptors were obtained from a female donor with early-stage non-small cell lung cancer.

With respect to this clonotype: Relative to the germline gene, one junction end is altered; a read error may explain this. This beta chain turned up in a library designed for alpha chains; as an off-target read, its abundance says little. The gene calls are TRBV7-8 and TRBJ2-6; D is perhaps TRBD2 (7 bases). Germline CDR1 reads SGHVS; CDR2 reads FQNEAQ. This CDR3 has 18 amino acids. The CDR3 reads CVSSLDAPGGAGANVLTF. CDR3 DNA sequence: TGTGTCAGCAGCTTAGATGCCCCGGGGGGCGCTGGGGCCAACGTCCTGACTTTC.

Comment on this clonotype: This beta chain is off target for a library built for alpha chains, so its abundance means little. J is TRBJ2-7 and V is TRBV3-1; 10 bases match TRBD2. Trimming took 3 bases from V and 1 from J; bases not matched to a gene: 3. The CDR3 totals 15 residues. CDR1 and CDR2 from the germline V gene are LGHDT and YNNKEL (reference sequence). This CDR3 reads CASSQGTSASYEQYF. DNA for the CDR3: TGTGCCAGCAGCCAGGGGACTAGCGCGTCCTACGAGCAGTACTTC.

Details on this clonotype: The library was built for alpha chains, so this beta chain is an off-target read and its size means little. The chain is built from TRBV20-1 and TRBJ2-7, with D tentatively TRBD1 (6 bases). The CDR3 has 11 residues. The V end was cut by 6 bases, the J end by 2 bases, with 8 bases between. Germline V gene sequence: CDR1 DFQATT, CDR2 SNEGSKA (reference sequence). CDR3 DNA: TGCAGTGCCCAGGGGACCTACGAGCAGTACTTC. This translates into CSAQGTYEQYF.

Comments on this clonotype: Because the library targeted alpha chains, this beta chain is an off-target read whose size means little. This sequence joins TRBV4-2 and TRBJ2-5; perhaps D is TRBD1 or TRBD2 (6 bases each). The CDR3 length is 13 residues. Deletions cut 7 bases from V and 4 bases from J, with 13 bases between. The germline V gene has CDR1 LGHNA and CDR2 YNFKEQ. The CDR3 spells CASTIGGRETQYF. The CDR3, as DNA: TGTGCCAGCACCATAGGGGGGCGAGAGACCCAGTACTTC.

This clonotype has only a few counts. In a library made to pick up alpha chains, this beta chain is a stray read with a size that means little. The chain couples TRBV2 to TRBJ2-7; perhaps TRBD2 as D (6 bases). Per germline, CDR1 SNHLY and CDR2 FYNNEI. V was shortened by 6 bases and J by 3 bases, with 24 bases between the two germline ends. The CDR3 has 17 residues. DNA of the CDR3: TGTGCCAGCAGGCCTCGAACCAGGTCAGGCGGGGACTACGAGCAGTACTTC. Translating gives CASRPRTRSGGDYEQYF. The full variable domain, in which reference TRBV2 and TRBJ2-7 provide the parts outside the CDR3, is EPEVTQTPSHQVTQMGQEVILRCVPISNHLYFYWYRQILGQKVEFLVSFYNNEISEKSEIFDDQFSVERPDGSNFTLKIRSTKLEDSAMYFCASRPRTRSGGDYEQYFGPGTRLTVT.

This clonotype is labeled medium-sized (0.01 to 0.1%). For a library built for alpha chains, this beta chain is a stray read; little rests on its size. The V call is TRBV5-1, the J call TRBJ2-2; 13 bases agree with TRBD2. Losses at the gene ends were 0 bases for V and 7 bases for J; bases not matched to a gene: 15. Germline-derived CDR1 and CDR2 are SGHRS and YFSETQ. The CDR3 is 20 residues long. The CDR3 is CASSLAGPGLAGVVVGELFF. The CDR3, as DNA: TGCGCCAGCAGCTTGGCCGGGCCTGGACTAGCGGGAGTTGTCGTCGGGGAGCTGTTTTTT.

This clonotype is large. This beta chain slipped into a library made for alpha chains as a stray read, so its size is not meaningful. The chain combines TRBV23-1 with TRBJ2-3; 8 nucleotides match TRBD2. TRBV23-1 is flagged as an ORF with uncertain function. The CDR3 has 16 residues. J was trimmed by 3 bases and V by 0 bases; bases with no gene match: 5. The DNA of the CDR3 is TGCGCCAGCAGTCAATCCGGAGCGGGGGAGACAGATACGCAGTATTTT. It codes for CASSQSGAGETDTQYF.

On this clonotype itself: Found in a library prepared for alpha chains, this beta chain is an off-target read, and its abundance has little meaning. The genes are TRBV4-1 and TRBJ2-5, with D uncertain. From germline, CDR1 is MGHRA and CDR2 YSYEKL. This CDR3 has 15 amino acids. The V end lost 0 bases, the J end lost 2 bases, and 10 bases lay between the germline ends. CDR3 in DNA: TGCGCCAGCAGCCAAGATTTGCGGATTCAAGAGACCCAGTACTTC. It is translated as CASSQDLRIQETQYF.

This clonotype is medium-sized (0.01 to 0.1%). This beta chain slipped into a library made for alpha chains as a stray read, so its size is not meaningful. V is TRBV5-1 and J is TRBJ2-3; D is uncertain. CDR3 size: 15 residues. Germline CDR1 SGHRS, CDR2 YFSETQ. V dropped 4 bases and J dropped 1 base, with 13 bases sitting between them. As DNA, the CDR3 is TGCGCCAGCAGCCACTACGCGGATGGCACAGATACGCAGTATTTT. This gives the protein CASSHYADGTDTQYF.

This clonotype is labeled as medium-sized. The library was built for alpha chains, so this beta chain is an off-target read and its size means little. V usage is TRBV6-6 and J usage is TRBJ2-7; 8 bases line up with TRBD2. The CDR3 sequence is 12 residues long. Germline CDR1 is MNHNY and CDR2 is SVGAGI (reference sequence). With 11 bases clipped from V and 5 bases from J, the junction kept 8 bases outside the gene matches. CDR3 nucleotides: TGTGCCTCCCGGGGGGGGCGGGACGAGCAGTACTTC. As protein: CASRGGRDEQYF.

This clonotype counts as large. Found in a library prepared for alpha chains, this beta chain is an off-target read, and its abundance has little meaning. The chain carries TRBV10-3 and TRBJ2-3; 12 bases line up with TRBD1. V lost 9 bases and J lost 6; bases outside the gene matches: 10. Germline CDR1 and CDR2: ENHRY and SYGVKD. This CDR3 is 15 amino acids long. The DNA for the CDR3 is TGTGCCATAACACCGGGACAGGGGGCGCGTGATACGCAGTATTTT. Translated: CAITPGQGARDTQYF.

Sample share makes this clonotype medium-sized (0.01 to 0.1%). This beta chain represents an off-target read in a library built for alpha chains; its size is of limited meaning. The rearrangement uses TRBV25-1 and TRBJ2-2, with 8 bases lining up with TRBD1. V was pared by 1 base and J by 5 bases, with 9 bases of the junction left unmatched. Germline V gives CDR1 MGHDK, CDR2 SYGVNS. The CDR3 loop spans 17 amino acids. The CDR3 DNA follows: TGTGCCAGCAGTGAATTGGGGAGACAGGGGAGGACCGGGGAGCTGTTTTTT. Its protein is CASSELGRQGRTGELFF.

In its sample, this clonotype is large (0.1 to 1%). The library was designed around alpha chains, so this beta chain is a stray read whose abundance carries little weight. The CDR3 nucleotides are TGCAGCTCCTTTGGACTGTTCACAGATACGCAGTATTTT. It encodes CSSFGLFTDTQYF. This chain links TRBV29-1 with TRBJ2-3, with a tentative D call TRBD2 (5 bases). Germline assignment: CDR1 SQVTM and CDR2 ANQGSEA. The CDR3 is made up of 13 amino acids. The V end was cut by 8 bases, the J end by 2 bases, with 14 bases between.